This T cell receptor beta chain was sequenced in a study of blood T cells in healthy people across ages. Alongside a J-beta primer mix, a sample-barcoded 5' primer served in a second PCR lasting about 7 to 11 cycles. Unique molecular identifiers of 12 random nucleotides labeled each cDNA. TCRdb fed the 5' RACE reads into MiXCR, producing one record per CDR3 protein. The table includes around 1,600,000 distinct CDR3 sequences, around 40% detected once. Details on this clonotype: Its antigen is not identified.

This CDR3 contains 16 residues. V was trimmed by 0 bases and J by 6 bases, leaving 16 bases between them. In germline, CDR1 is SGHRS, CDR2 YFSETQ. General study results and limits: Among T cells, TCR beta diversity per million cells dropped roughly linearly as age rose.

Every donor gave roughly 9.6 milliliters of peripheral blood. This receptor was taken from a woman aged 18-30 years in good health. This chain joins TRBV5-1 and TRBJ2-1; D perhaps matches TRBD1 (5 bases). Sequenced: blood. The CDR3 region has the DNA TGCGCCAGCAGCTTGGAGTTCAGGGTAGGTCTCAATGAGCAGTTCTTC. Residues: CASSLEFRVGLNEQFF.